A single sample gave rise to the 21 T cell receptor beta chains below, sequenced in a study of blood T cell repertoires in COVID-19. Produced via immunoSEQ multiplex PCR; TCRdb's table is partial and in-frame only. Among approximately 240,000 clones listed, nearly 90% were seen once. What was sequenced was peripheral blood. These receptor sequences come from a middle-aged woman who had recovered from COVID-19.

The V and J genes are TRBV18 and TRBJ1-1; TRBD1 might be the D (5 bases). V lost 1 base to trimming and J lost 1 base, with 13 bases between them. In germline, CDR1 is KGHSH, CDR2 LQKENI. The CDR3 extends over 16 amino acids. The CDR3 reads CASSPQAPGGNTEAFF. The DNA for the CDR3 is TGTGCCAGCTCACCACAGGCTCCGGGGGGGAACACTGAAGCTTTCTTT.

V gene TRBV19 combines with J gene TRBJ2-3; tentatively, D is TRBD1 (5 bases). The germline gives CDR1 LNHDA, CDR2 SQIVND (reference sequence). This CDR3 is 16 amino acids long. V shed 7 bases and J shed 2 bases, with 19 bases lying between them. DNA of the CDR3: TGTGCCAGTAATCGGGTTGGGCAGGGCCCCACAGATACGCAGTATTTT. Its translation: CASNRVGQGPTDTQYF.

This clone was observed at least ten times. The rearrangement uses TRBV4-2 and TRBJ2-7; 7 bases map to TRBD1. Germline CDR1 and CDR2: LGHNA and YNFKEQ. The CDR3 runs to 13 residues. V lost 5 bases, J lost 6 bases, and 7 bases stayed unmatched. The CDR3: CASSVDRAGEQYF. The DNA of the CDR3 is TGTGCCAGCAGCGTTGACAGGGCTGGCGAGCAGTACTTC.

This clone was seen ten or more times. This chain uses TRBV6-5 with TRBJ2-3, with a possible D match to TRBD2 (5 bases). Trimming removed 5 bases from V and 1 base from J, with 13 bases in between. This CDR3 is 15 amino acids long. Germline CDR1 is MNHEY and CDR2 is SVGAGI. The CDR3 nucleotides are TGTGCCAGCAGTCCAACAGACGGGGGCACAGATACGCAGTATTTT. The encoded protein is CASSPTDGGTDTQYF.

V is TRBV7-2 and J is TRBJ1-6; tentatively, D is TRBD1 (5 bases). Germline CDR1 and CDR2: SGHTA and FQGNSA. Trimming removed 2 bases at V and 9 bases at J, with 14 bases between. This CDR3 contains 15 residues. Here the CDR3 reads CASSLLQGVGSPLHF. DNA of the CDR3: TGTGCCAGCAGCTTATTGCAGGGTGTAGGTTCACCCCTCCACTTT.

V and J are TRBV19 and TRBJ2-7; 9 bases line up with TRBD1. In germline, CDR1 is LNHDA, CDR2 SQIVND (reference sequence). This CDR3 region has 14 residues. With V trimmed by 6 bases and J by 5 bases, 8 bases remained unmatched. The CDR3 bases are TGTGCCAGTAGACCGGGACAGGGTGTCAACGAGCAGTACTTC. This sequence encodes CASRPGQGVNEQYF.

The genes are TRBV19 and TRBJ2-2; TRBD2 matches 12 bases. The CDR3 is made up of 13 amino acids. Germline CDR1 LNHDA, CDR2 SQIVND (reference sequence). J lost 8 bases, V lost 10 bases, and 5 bases had no gene match. The CDR3 protein is CAILAGGAGELFF. In nucleotides, the CDR3 is TGTGCCATCCTAGCGGGAGGGGCGGGGGAGCTGTTTTTT.

The chain employs TRBV19 and TRBJ2-1, with 9 nucleotides matching TRBD2. The V and J ends lost 2 bases and 0 bases, in that order; junction bases with no gene match: 2. This CDR3 has 16 amino acids. Germline V CDR1 and CDR2: LNHDA, SQIVND (reference sequence). CDR3 in amino acids: CASSILAGSSYNEQFF. The CDR3 DNA reads TGTGCCAGTAGTATACTAGCGGGGAGCTCCTACAATGAGCAGTTCTTC.

This chain joins TRBV5-1 and TRBJ1-2; the D gene is possibly TRBD1 (5 bases). V lost 0 bases and J lost 8, with 14 bases in between. The CDR3 totals 14 residues. Germline V CDR1 and CDR2: SGHRS, YFSETQ. The CDR3 DNA reads as TGCGCCAGCAGCTTGGAGTTGACAGCCAGAGGCTACACCTTC. As protein: CASSLELTARGYTF.

V gene TRBV5-1 combines with J gene TRBJ1-2; D perhaps matches TRBD1 (6 bases). The V and J ends lost 4 bases and 6 bases respectively, with 19 bases between them. There are 15 residues in the CDR3. The germline gives CDR1 SGHRS, CDR2 YFSETQ. The CDR3 spells CASSPRAGALDGYTF. CDR3 DNA sequence: TGCGCCAGCAGCCCGCGGGCGGGGGCGCTTGATGGCTACACCTTC.

The V call is TRBV6-5, the J call TRBJ2-7; D is perhaps TRBD2 (5 bases). V lost 5 bases, J lost 5 bases, and 16 bases lay in between. The CDR3 spans 14 residues. Germline V gene data show CDR1 as MNHEY and CDR2 as SVGAGI. The CDR3 bases are TGTGCCAGCAGTCCCGAGAGGGCTGAAAACGAGCAGTACTTC. Amino acids: CASSPERAENEQYF.

The chain links TRBV6-2 or TRBV6-3 to TRBJ2-1; 9 nucleotides align to TRBD1. Trimming at V came to 3 bases and at J to 4 bases, leaving 13 bases not matched to a gene. The CDR3 is 18 amino acids. CDR1 and CDR2 from the germline V gene are MNHEY and SVGEGT. DNA of the CDR3: TGTGCCAGCAGTTATCCGGTTTTTGGGACAGGGCTGTACAATGAGCAGTTCTTC. Translation gives CASSYPVFGTGLYNEQFF.

The gene calls are TRBV7-6 and TRBJ2-5; 8 bases align to TRBD1. The CDR3 contains 14 residues. The trim removed 5 bases at V and 2 bases at J, leaving 4 bases unmatched. CDR1 is SGHVS, CDR2 FNYEAQ, per germline. The CDR3 loop reads CASSRGTGQETQYF. CDR3 nucleotides: TGTGCCAGCAGCCGGGGGACAGGTCAAGAGACCCAGTACTTC.

Points on this clone: This same CDR3 is encoded by further DNA sequences in the sample. The chain links TRBV5-1 to TRBJ1-4, with 9 nucleotides matching TRBD1. V was clipped by 0 bases and J by 8 bases; unmatched bases: 2. CDR3 length equals 14 residues. The germline gives CDR1 SGHRS, CDR2 YFSETQ. DNA for the CDR3: TGCGCCAGCAGCTTGGGACAGGGGGGAGAAAAACTGTTTTTT. Encoded protein: CASSLGQGGEKLFF.

V and J are TRBV6-2 or TRBV6-3 and TRBJ2-7; 9 nucleotides align to TRBD2. The length of the CDR3 is 14 residues. Looked up from germline, CDR1 is MNHEY and CDR2 is SVGEGT. The V gene end was trimmed by 5 bases and the J gene end by 4 bases; junction bases not matched to a gene: 6. The CDR3 coding sequence is TGTGCCAGCAGTCCGCGGCGGGGGGGTTACGAGCAGTACTTC. Translation gives CASSPRRGGYEQYF.

The chain recombines TRBV4-3 with TRBJ1-4; 9 positions match TRBD1. The CDR3 totals 18 residues. CDR1 LGHNA and CDR2 YSLEER come from the germline V gene. The J segment lost 7 bases and the V segment lost 0 bases, leaving 12 bases of the junction unmatched. The CDR3 sequence: CASSQDRTGGAVSEKLFF. Written as DNA, the CDR3 is TGCGCCAGCAGCCAAGATCGAACAGGGGGCGCGGTCAGTGAAAAACTGTTTTTT.

The rearrangement links TRBV19 to TRBJ1-3; 7 nucleotides match TRBD1. The V gene end was trimmed by 6 bases and the J gene end by 0 bases; junction bases not matched to a gene: 11. The CDR3 runs 17 residues. Germline CDR1 LNHDA, CDR2 SQIVND (reference sequence). The CDR3 here is CASRPIGGQPSGNTIYF. CDR3 nucleotide sequence: TGTGCCAGTAGACCTATAGGGGGACAGCCCTCTGGAAACACCATATATTTT.

This chain connects TRBV19 to TRBJ2-7, with D possibly being TRBD2 (5 bases). The germline V gene has CDR1 LNHDA and CDR2 SQIVND (reference sequence). The CDR3 runs 15 residues. V shed 4 bases and J shed 2 bases, with 15 bases lying between them. This chain's CDR3 is CASSRKGDGTYEQYF. The DNA for the CDR3 is TGTGCCAGTAGTAGAAAGGGAGACGGGACCTACGAGCAGTACTTC.

This chain links TRBV20-1 with TRBJ1-2; 11 nucleotides line up with TRBD1. The CDR3 is made up of 17 amino acids. Germline-derived CDR1 and CDR2 are DFQATT and SNEGSKA (reference sequence). J was trimmed by 2 bases and V by 3 bases; bases with no gene match: 11. The CDR3 sequence is CSASDSQDRGPNYGYTF. The CDR3 DNA reads TGCAGTGCTAGTGACTCTCAGGACAGGGGGCCCAACTATGGCTACACCTTC.

This rearrangement joins TRBV7-8 to TRBJ1-3; possible D gene TRBD1, 5 bases. Germline loops: CDR1 SGHVS, CDR2 FQNEAQ. Trimming left V 5 bases short and J 4 bases short, with 12 bases between. The CDR3 consists of 14 residues. CDR3 coding DNA: TGTGCCAGCAGCCCCTCGGGGGTAGGAAACACCATATATTTT. Translation gives CASSPSGVGNTIYF. Complete variable domain (other parts from reference TRBV7-8 and TRBJ1-3): GAGVSQSPRYKVAKRGQDVALRCDPISGHVSLFWYQQALGQGPEFLTYFQNEAQLDKSGLPSDRFFAERPEGSVSTLKIQRTQQEDSAVYLCASSPSGVGNTIYFGEGSWLTVV.

This clone occurred once. This rearrangement joins TRBV3-1 (or the pseudogene TRBV3-2) to TRBJ2-4; unclear D gene. Germline CDR1 and CDR2: LGHDT and YNNKEL (reference sequence). V lost 1 base and J lost 5, with 3 bases in between. The CDR3 has 12 amino acids. As DNA, the CDR3 is TGTGCCAGCAGCCAAGGCGAAAACATTCAGTACTTC. Translated: CASSQGENIQYF.